This TCR beta chain was sequenced during a study of T cell changes during pregnancy in multiple sclerosis. Assay used: immunoSEQ multiplex PCR; TCRdb lists only in-frame clones, some missing. The table shows over 100,000 clones, with around 90% occurring only once. The CDR3 spans 15 residues. The germline V gene has CDR1 SGHRS and CDR2 YFSETQ. V was clipped by 2 bases and J by 7 bases; unmatched bases: 6. The clonotype originates from a female donor with multiple sclerosis, enrolled in a pregnancy study. The sample in question was peripheral blood, obtained in the third trimester of pregnancy. The rearrangement links TRBV5-1 to TRBJ2-1, with TRBD2 matching over 10 bases. This CDR3 is CASSFSSGSENEQFF. In DNA, the CDR3 is TGCGCCAGCAGCTTTTCTAGCGGGAGTGAGAATGAGCAGTTCTTC.